A selection of T cell receptor beta chains follows, all from one sample in a study of blood T cell repertoires in COVID-19. Method: immunoSEQ multiplex PCR; TCRdb's copy keeps in-frame clones and lacks some. The data show approximately 110,000 clones, around 85% seen once. Sequenced input: peripheral blood. The receptors come from a woman over 75 with COVID-19, enrolled during active disease. The CDR3 runs from the conserved cysteine through the conserved F or W. A D gene is named only where the DNA matches it firmly. Rows give clone size only sometimes, using once, few, many, or a class for an expanded clone.

d_call clone_size j_call cdr3_length v_call cdr3_aa cdr3_nt
TRBD1 . TRBJ1-2 14 TRBV27 CASSWGRGDYGYTF TGTGCCAGCAGTTGGGGCAGGGGGGACTATGGCTACACCTTC
. once TRBJ2-2 14 TRBV11-3 CASSLRGGDGELFF TGTGCCAGCAGCTTACGTGGGGGCGACGGGGAGCTGTTTTTT
TRBD2 . TRBJ2-7 15 TRBV10-3 CAISSTSGSGNEQYF TGTGCCATCAGCTCCACTAGCGGGAGTGGTAACGAGCAGTACTTC
. . TRBJ1-4 15 TRBV10-3 CATSTDSTTNEKLFF TGTGCCACCTCGACCGACAGCACAACTAATGAAAAACTGTTTTTT
. . TRBJ1-2 13 TRBV25-1 CASSAGEFYGYTF TGTGCCAGCAGTGCAGGGGAGTTCTATGGCTACACCTTC
. . TRBJ2-5 14 TRBV4-1 CASRTRTEQETQYF TGCGCCAGCAGAACGAGGACAGAACAAGAGACCCAGTACTTC
TRBD1 . TRBJ1-1 13 TRBV11-3 CASSSDRGAEAFF TGTGCCAGCAGCTCCGACAGGGGAGCTGAAGCTTTCTTT
TRBD1 . TRBJ1-1 15 TRBV5-1 CASSGRTGVGTEAFF TGCGCCAGCAGCGGAAGGACAGGGGTAGGCACTGAAGCTTTCTTT
. . TRBJ2-5 15 TRBV6-5 CASSPLAAGQETQYF TGTGCCAGCAGTCCTTTGGCGGCGGGCCAGGAGACCCAGTACTTC
TRBD1 . TRBJ1-5 15 TRBV4-1 CASSQEEGAESPQHF TGCGCCAGCAGCCAAGAGGAGGGGGCTGAGAGTCCCCAGCATTTT
. . TRBJ1-1 11 TRBV20-1 CSAEPGGEAFF TGCAGTGCGGAACCGGGAGGTGAAGCTTTCTTT
TRBD2 few TRBJ2-3 17 TRBV4-3 CASSRGLAGGSTDTQYF TGCGCCAGCAGCCGCGGACTAGCGGGAGGCAGCACAGATACGCAGTATTTT
TRBD1 . TRBJ1-1 15 TRBV11-3 CASSLDGTANTEAFF TGTGCCAGCAGCTTGGACGGGACAGCAAACACTGAAGCTTTCTTT
. . TRBJ1-5 14 TRBV3-1/TRBV3-2 CASSQRQTNQPQHF TGTGCCAGCAGCCAGCGACAGACCAATCAGCCCCAGCATTTT
TRBD1 . TRBJ1-6 13 TRBV2 CASMTGPGSPLHF TGTGCCAGCATGACAGGGCCGGGGTCACCCCTCCACTTT
. . TRBJ1-5 14 TRBV28 CASSTPGAGQPQHF TGTGCCAGCAGTACCCCAGGGGCAGGTCAGCCCCAGCATTTT
. . TRBJ2-6 15 TRBV5-1 CASSRGSSGANVLTF TGCGCCAGCAGCCGGGGGTCCTCTGGGGCCAACGTCCTGACTTTC
. few TRBJ1-5 16 TRBV28 CASSFGYRSNRQPQHF TGTGCCAGCAGTTTCGGGTACCGATCGAACCGTCAGCCCCAGCATTTT
. . TRBJ1-2 13 TRBV9 CASRGDTSYGYTF TGTGCCAGCAGGGGGGACACTTCCTATGGCTACACCTTC
. . TRBJ1-2 13 TRBV14 CASSQGQFYGYTF TGTGCCAGCAGCCAAGGGCAGTTCTATGGCTACACCTTC
. . TRBJ2-4 17 TRBV18 CASSPSGTPLAKNIQYF TGTGCCAGCTCACCAAGCGGGACACCGCTAGCCAAAAACATTCAGTACTTC
. . TRBJ2-7 14 TRBV28 CASSLSQGTYTGLF TGTGCCAGCAGTTTATCGCAGGGGACCTACACCGGACTCTTC
TRBD1 . TRBJ2-5 18 TRBV4-1 CASSQDRVGTGLQETQYF TGCGCCAGCAGCCAAGATCGGGTTGGGACAGGGTTACAAGAGACCCAGTACTTC
. . TRBJ1-1 15 TRBV7-2 CASSLTTGRGAEAFF TGTGCCAGCAGCCTTACTACAGGGAGAGGCGCTGAAGCTTTCTTT
TRBD2 . TRBJ2-3 15 TRBV18 CASSPGTSGTDTQYF TGTGCCAGCTCACCAGGGACTAGCGGCACAGATACGCAGTATTTT
TRBD1 . TRBJ2-7 15 TRBV19 CATRDLSRGPYEQYF TGTGCCACTCGAGACTTGAGCAGGGGGCCCTACGAGCAGTACTTC
. . TRBJ2-7 12 TRBV28 CASSPQVYEQYF TGTGCCAGCAGCCCACAGGTCTACGAGCAGTACTTC
TRBD1 . TRBJ2-7 15 TRBV5-1 CASSLEGTGPVEQYF TGCGCCAGCAGCTTGGAGGGGACAGGGCCTGTCGAGCAGTACTTC
TRBD1 . TRBJ1-1 14 TRBV7-2 CASSAGGPATEAFF TGTGCCAGCAGCGCAGGGGGCCCGGCGACTGAAGCTTTCTTT
TRBD1 . TRBJ1-4 15 TRBV13 CASSTRGQTNEKLFF TGTGCCAGCAGCACAAGGGGGCAAACTAATGAAAAACTGTTTTTT
TRBD1 . TRBJ2-5 15 TRBV5-4 CASSSGQTAEETQYF TGTGCCAGCAGCTCGGGACAGACCGCCGAAGAGACCCAGTACTTC
. . TRBJ1-1 12 TRBV7-9 CASSLADKFAFF TGTGCCAGCAGCTTAGCCGACAAGTTTGCTTTCTTT
. . TRBJ2-2 16 TRBV19 CASSRNRGTDTGELFF TGTGCCAGTAGTAGAAACCGCGGGACGGACACCGGGGAGCTGTTTTTT
TRBD1 . TRBJ1-4 13 TRBV4-1 CASSRTGDEKLFF TGCGCCAGCAGCAGGACAGGAGATGAAAAACTGTTTTTT
. . TRBJ2-2 14 TRBV2 CASSGDRGTGELFF TGTGCCAGCAGCGGAGATAGAGGGACCGGGGAGCTGTTTTTT
. few TRBJ2-2 15 TRBV6-5 CASSLRISGAGELFF TGTGCCAGCAGTCTCAGAATTTCCGGGGCCGGGGAGCTGTTTTTT
. . TRBJ1-4 16 TRBV5-1 CASSLGSVATNEKLFF TGCGCCAGCAGCTTGGGCTCGGTTGCAACTAATGAAAAACTGTTTTTT
. few TRBJ1-2 12 TRBV28 CASMDGHQGYTF TGTGCCAGCATGGACGGACACCAAGGCTACACCTTC
. . TRBJ1-2 13 TRBV5-1 CASSLKSGDGYTF TGCGCCAGCAGCTTGAAGTCCGGGGATGGCTACACCTTC
. . TRBJ2-5 12 TRBV29-1 CSVRQKQETQYF TGCAGCGTGCGACAGAAACAAGAGACCCAGTACTTC